This T cell receptor (beta chain) was observed in a study of CD8 T cells in ankylosing spondylitis. Study-level results: Several of the motif variants were reported before in synovial fluid and blood from reactive arthritis. Seemingly distinctive of ankylosing spondylitis blood was a TCR beta motif formed by eight highly homologous variants. Clones linked to disease were reported to show significant enrichment in matched ankylosing spondylitis synovial fluid.

This clonotype was recorded many times. The antigen is not known. One end of the junction varies from germline; a read error may be responsible. CDR1 and CDR2 from the germline V gene are DFQATT and SNEGSKA (reference sequence). This CDR3 is 12 amino acids long. TCRdb processed the 5' RACE reads anew with MiXCR; each CDR3 protein has one entry. The repertoire includes roughly 130,000 distinct CDR3 sequences, around 7% of them detected once, and 9% to 15% sits in the top ten. The chain combines TRBV20-1 with TRBJ1-1; 10 bases align to TRBD1. The clonotype comes from a male donor with ankylosing spondylitis or in good health (not recorded which). What was sequenced was blood, either unsorted or a sorted T cell fraction (not recorded which). In DNA form, the CDR3 reads TGCAGTGCTAGGCCGGGACAGGGGTTGATGCGCTTT. Its protein is CSARPGQGLMRF.